These 2 T cell receptor beta chains came from one sample sequenced in a study of T cells in Graves' hyperthyroidism and ophthalmopathy. RNA transcripts were the template for amplifying TCR beta CDR3 regions. The HTBI primer set drove a first-round RT-PCR of the TCR CDR3. TCRdb called the multiplex PCR reads again in MiXCR, with one record for every CDR3 protein. This sample carries hundreds of thousands of distinct CDR3 sequences, almost 25% of them seen once, and the ten largest clones take 35%. The source material was blood. The receptors derive from a woman between 35 and 50 years old with Graves' ophthalmopathy.

This clonotype appeared many times. This chain connects TRBV3-1 to TRBJ1-2, with 8 bases aligning to TRBD1. V shed 4 bases, J shed 9 bases, and the junction held 7 bases outside the gene matches. Germline V CDR1 and CDR2: LGHDT, YNNKEL (reference sequence). The CDR3 is 13 amino acids. CDR3 in DNA: TGTGCCAGCAGCCCCGGAGGACAGGGACGCTACACCTTC. Encoded protein: CASSPGGQGRYTF.

Ten or more counts support this clonotype. The chain carries TRBV3-1 and TRBJ2-2; D is possibly TRBD1 (5 bases). The germline V and J ends were trimmed by 2 bases and 3 bases, with 10 bases remaining between them. The germline gives CDR1 LGHDT, CDR2 YNNKEL (reference sequence). This CDR3 is built from 15 residues. DNA of the CDR3: TGTGCCAGCAGCCAAACAGGCTCGGACACCGGGGAGCTGTTTTTT. This encodes CASSQTGSDTGELFF.